This TCR beta chain stems from a study of T cells in Graves' hyperthyroidism and ophthalmopathy. The CDR3 is 18 amino acids. The germline V gene has CDR1 MNHEY and CDR2 SVGEGT. Germline trimming cut 6 bases from V and 7 bases from J; bases unmatched to any gene: 19. No ophthalmopathy progression within 18 months constituted stable Graves' hyperthyroidism. Exclusion of a patient resulted from uncontrolled infection, other autoimmune disease, pregnancy or lactation. Each diagnosis drew on symptoms, thyroxine, TRAb, thyroid ultrasound and orbital computed tomography findings. This clonotype has just a few counts. Its antigen is as yet unknown. Amplified TCR beta CDR3 regions derived from RNA transcripts. Researchers ran a first-round RT-PCR on the TCR CDR3 using the HTBI primer set. Each CDR3 protein is one row after TCRdb ran MiXCR on the multiplex PCR reads. The profile covers approximately 530,000 distinct CDR3 sequences, with approximately 15% appearing a single time and around a sixth taken by the ten largest.

General study points: Most thyroid clonotypes expanded above 0.001 appeared in blood too.

The chain combines TRBV6-2 or TRBV6-3 with TRBJ2-1; 9 bases are shared with TRBD2. The clonotype was recovered from a woman aged 18 to 35 with Graves' hyperthyroidism. Sequencing input: blood. CDR3 sequence (DNA): TGTGCCAGCAGCCTTAGGGGGAGTAGCGGGAGATACAAGAATGAGCAGTTCTTC. Amino acid sequence: CASSLRGSSGRYKNEQFF.